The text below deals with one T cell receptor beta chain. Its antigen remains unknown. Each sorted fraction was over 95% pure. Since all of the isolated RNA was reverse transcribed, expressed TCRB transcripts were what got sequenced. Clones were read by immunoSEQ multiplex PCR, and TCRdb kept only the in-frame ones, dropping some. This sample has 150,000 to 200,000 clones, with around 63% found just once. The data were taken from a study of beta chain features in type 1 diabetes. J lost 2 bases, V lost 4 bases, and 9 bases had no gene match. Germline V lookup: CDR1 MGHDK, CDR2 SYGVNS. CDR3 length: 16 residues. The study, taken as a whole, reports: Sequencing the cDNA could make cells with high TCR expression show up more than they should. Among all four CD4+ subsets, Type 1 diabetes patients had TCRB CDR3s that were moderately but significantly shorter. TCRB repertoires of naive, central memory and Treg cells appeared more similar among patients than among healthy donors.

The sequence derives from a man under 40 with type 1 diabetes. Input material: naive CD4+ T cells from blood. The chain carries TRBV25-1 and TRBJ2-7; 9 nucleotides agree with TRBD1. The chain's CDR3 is CASSVSGTGLAYEQYF. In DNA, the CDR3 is TGTGCCAGCAGTGTCTCGGGGACAGGGCTCGCCTACGAGCAGTACTTC.